This T cell receptor beta chain was captured in a study of T cell responses to AZD1222 COVID-19 vaccine. Overall study findings and caveats: Among the donors, most were white British and more were female, and clonal diversity was possibly underestimated.

This table comes from immunoSEQ multiplex PCR, and its TCRdb copy is limited to in-frame clones, with some not included. The sample carries 170,000 or so clones, roughly 90% recorded once. The V gene lost 4 bases and the J gene lost 8 bases, with 9 bases spanning the gap. Germline V gene lookup returns CDR1 LNHDA and CDR2 SQIVND (reference sequence). The CDR3 contains 12 residues. With respect to this clone: Its antigen is currently unknown.

This TCR derives from an adult in good health. This chain joins TRBV19 and TRBJ2-1; no reliable D call. Sequenced material: peripheral blood, taken on day 0 of AZD1222 vaccination. This CDR3 reads CASSNVKHEQFF. The CDR3 coding sequence is TGTGCCAGTAGTAACGTCAAGCATGAGCAGTTCTTC. The full variable domain, in which reference TRBV19 and TRBJ2-1 provide the parts outside the CDR3, is DGGITQSPKYLFRKEGQNVTLSCEQNLNHDAMYWYRQDPGQGLRLIYYSQIVNDFQKGDIAEGYSVSREKKESFPLTVTSAQKNPTAFYLCASSNVKHEQFFGPGTRLTVL.